This T cell receptor beta chain was observed in a study of PD-L1 blockade in urothelial cancer (TCRdb year 2017). Study-wide context: All patients started therapy in about 2014 and received atezolizumab 1,200 mg intravenously every 3 weeks. In the same patients, pretreatment tumors underwent whole exome sequencing and RNA sequencing in addition to TCR sequencing. Pretreatment tumor samples, along with matched peripheral blood collected serially before and after atezolizumab treatment, underwent TCR sequencing. About nine tenths of the roughly 29 patients were identified as males with urothelial cancer of bladder origin, and a prior smoking history was reported by 18 of 29 patients. Blood samples were analyzed 3 weeks after the start of treatment (second dose) and 6 weeks after the start of treatment. Durable clinical benefit was achieved by nine patients and was not achieved by 20 patients. Around 29 patients had pretreatment blood TCR-seq, around 24 had at least one posttreatment blood collection, and around 24 had tumor TCR-seq. Durable clinical benefit was defined as progression-free survival longer than 6 months, and TCR features were also tested against progression-free and overall survival. Patients had an ECOG performance status of 0 or 1 and had received between 0 and 3 prior chemotherapy regimens. Blood samples gave a median of about 150,000 T cells and tens of thousands of unique TCRs, with a median clonality of roughly 0.081. The study, an exploratory multi-omic analysis, examined somatic, immune and clinical correlates of response to PD-L1 blockade with atezolizumab in urothelial cancer.

To estimate absolute template abundance from read counts, synthetic TCR analog templates were spiked into each PCR. TCRbeta CDR3 regions were amplified from genomic DNA with bias-controlled V and J gene primers using the immunoSEQ assay. Sequencing of rearranged TCRbeta segments was done at approximately 20X coverage. Regarding the original processing steps: Clustering was used to correct sequencing errors, and CDR3s were annotated against IMGT to assign V, D and J genes. Out-of-frame and stop-codon sequences were excluded, and only productive TCRbeta rearrangements were used in downstream analyses. Clonality was computed as one minus Shannon entropy normalized by the log of the number of unique productive sequences. Fisher's exact test with Benjamini-Hochberg correction, at a threshold of adjusted p below 0.01, was used to find clones that differed between time points or between blood and tumor. As stored in TCRdb, this immuneACCESS dataset retains in-frame rearrangements with V and J assigned. A fraction of the clones does not appear; measured against another copy, unresolved V genes explain less than half of the discrepancy, and the remainder lacks a known reason. V and J calls and clone size come straight from that table; D and trimming were deduced from the DNA. Present in this sample are some 90,000 clones, about 90% of which were seen just once. The ten largest account for around 1% of the sample.

V loses 1 base at its end and J loses 7 bases; junction bases beyond the gene matches: 6. The CDR3 numbers 15 residues from cysteine through phenylalanine. Left in the record is the CDR3 DNA by itself, 45 bases read in frame from the first base. Looking up the germline V gene yields CDR1 SGHRS and CDR2 YFSETQ. As regards this clone: Its binding antigen is unknown. There are no base qualities to consult, and no much larger clone falls within one base.

Interpreted using the paper, the time point label stands for: pretreatment peripheral blood. A total of about 31 patients with locally advanced or metastatic urothelial carcinoma, treated at Memorial Sloan Kettering on a trial protocol, made up the cohort. Peripheral blood mononuclear cells were collected pretreatment and during treatment, at between 1 and 8 total time points per patient. The Qiagen DNeasy Blood extraction kit was used to purify genomic DNA from total PBMCs and from tumor samples. PBMCs were collected pretreatment and during treatment, and were isolated and stored as previously described. The paper as a whole reports these results and caveats: A pretreatment peripheral blood TCR clonality below the median was linked to improved progression-free and overall survival. Small sample size (n ≈ 28) and many exploratory analyses mean the results are intended to be hypothesis-generating. At 3 weeks after the start of treatment, tumor-associated TCR clones in peripheral blood had expanded more in patients with durable benefit (n of about 22, p = 0.022).

The sequence came from a woman older than 75 with urothelial cancer. The chain couples TRBV5-1 to TRBJ2-2, and 8 junction bases match TRBD2. This material consisted of PBMCs, taken around atezolizumab (anti-PD-L1) treatment. The CDR3 reads CASSLRAGGDGELFF. The sequence in DNA is TGCGCCAGCAGCTTGAGGGCGGGAGGAGACGGGGAGCTGTTTTTT.